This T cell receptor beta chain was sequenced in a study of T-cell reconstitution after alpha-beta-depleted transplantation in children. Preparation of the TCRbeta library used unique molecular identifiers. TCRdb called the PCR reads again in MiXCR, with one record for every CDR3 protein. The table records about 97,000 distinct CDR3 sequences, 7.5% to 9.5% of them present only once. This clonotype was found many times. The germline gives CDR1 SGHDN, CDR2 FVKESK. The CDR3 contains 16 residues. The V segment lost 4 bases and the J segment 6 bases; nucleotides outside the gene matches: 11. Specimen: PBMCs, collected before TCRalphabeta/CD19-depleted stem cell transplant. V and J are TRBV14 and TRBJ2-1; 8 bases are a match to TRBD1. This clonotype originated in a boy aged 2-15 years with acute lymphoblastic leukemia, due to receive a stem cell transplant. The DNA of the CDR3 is TGTGCCAGCAGCCCCAGGGGGCGAGGGTATCGCAATGAGCAGTTCTTC. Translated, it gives CASSPRGRGYRNEQFF.